This TCR beta chain was observed in a study of metastatic and nonmetastatic thyroid tumors (TCRdb year 2020). Broadly, across the study: Repertoires from peripheral blood and from tumor or nodule tissue samples of malignant and benign thyroid patients were compared.

Taking its sample share into account, this clone is medium-sized (0.01 to 0.1%). Its specific antigen is unknown. Base qualities are not recorded, but no much larger clone differs from it by a single base. The receptor library was made with PCR. These reads were obtained on an Illumina HiSeq 4000. High-throughput sequencing was used to profile the CDR3 region of the TCR beta-chain in every patient. The authors processed their data as follows. Drawing on CDR3 differences between clinicopathological groups, the researchers built a classifier meant to tell apart patients with distant-metastatic papillary thyroid cancer. To measure repertoire diversity the researchers used the Shannon index, while the Morisita-Horn index served to gauge how similar the tumor and blood repertoires were. TCRdb took the public reads, trimmed them with fastp at Q25, ran MiXCR for clone calling and kept in-frame beta chains. TCRdb, not the original authors, processed these V and J calls. The sample profile shows 20,000 to 30,000 clones; 25% to 30% of them were found once. Of the sample, about 6% is held by the ten largest clones.

Before undergoing thyroid surgery, none of the patients had been given any kind of treatment. Patient clinical samples collected from about 2012 to 2019 were retrospectively analysed using T-cell receptor beta sequencing. CDR3 length: 12 amino acids, cysteine to phenylalanine. The kept DNA is CDR3 alone, 36 bases in frame from the first base. In the germline V gene (reference sequence), CDR1 corresponds to GTSNPN and CDR2 to SVGIG. The V end loses 5 bases and the J end loses 3 bases, and a stretch of 8 bases separates them. Study-wide conclusions, independent of this receptor: In both blood and tumor samples, TCR beta diversity was reported to be significantly higher in malignant tumors than in benign nodules.

Sequencing was done on a sample of blood. The TCR was taken from a female donor with papillary thyroid cancer or a benign thyroid nodule (not recorded which). Some clones in this sample may be carry-over from other donors' samples. The V and J genes are TRBV30 and TRBJ1-3; D gene: possibly TRBD1, on 5 matching bases. The bases are TGTGCCTGGTCAGGGAGTGGAAACACCATATATTTT. Translated, this gives CAWSGSGNTIYF.